The following is a TCR beta chain sequence with its context. The antigen it binds to is not known. There are no base qualities to consult, and no much larger clone falls within one base. From the cysteine up to the phenylalanine, the CDR3 has a length of 14 residues. The read is trimmed to its CDR3 DNA, 42 bases read in frame from base 1. As encoded in the germline V gene, CDR1 is KGHDR while CDR2 is SFDVKD. V sheds 3 bases and J sheds 5 bases, leaving 9 bases between their ends. These data belong to a study of blood T cell repertoires in COVID-19 (dated by TCRdb to 2018 to 2020). General notes on the study: Samples from collaborators originated in the United States, Italy and Spain and spanned both the acute and convalescent phases of COVID-19. The prospective study material was composed of cDNA or gDNA derived from T cells, B-cell-depleted T cells, or PBMCs. Subjects who had been exposed to COVID-19, were actively infected with it, or had recovered from it provided the deeply sampled blood TCRbeta repertoires that made up the dataset. The repertoires were released in a freely available public database meant as a resource for research on the immune response to SARS-CoV-2. The samples were drawn from the first 160 participants of the ongoing ImmuneRACE study and from 1,254 subjects provided by 6 global collaborators. A de-identified subject ID, COVID-19 status, age in years and sex were almost always included in the sample metadata. HLA class I and class II types, where available, came from metadata supplied by the sample provider rather than from assay-based typing.

TCRbeta CDR3 regions were amplified from genomic DNA by means of the immunoSEQ Assay, a bias-controlled multiplex PCR. The study's processing was this. The number of nucleated cells in each sample was estimated from the amplification of reference gene primers within the assay. Sequence reads were collapsed and filtered to measure the absolute abundance of every unique TCRbeta CDR3 rearrangement. For each sample, productive Simpson clonality was calculated by taking the square root of Simpson's diversity index across productive rearrangements. Entries here come from immuneACCESS through TCRdb and include only in-frame sequences with V and J called. Some clones fail to appear in such tables; in the studies checked, an unresolved V gene covers under half of the shortfall, and the cause of the remainder is unknown. The D gene and trimming were derived from the DNA, and the V and J assignments and clone size from that table. This sample gives 200,000 to 250,000 clones in total; approximately 89% of them show up just once. The biggest ten clones account for 4% to 5.5% of the sample.

Study-wide conclusions, independent of this receptor: The amount of clinical and demographic metadata varied by source and participant and was provided uncurated.

Collaborating institutions collected whole blood in K2EDTA tubes following their own protocols. For TCRbeta analysis, collaborator samples were shipped as frozen whole blood, as isolated PBMCs, or as DNA extracted from either sample type. The TCR originated in a woman aged 40 to 49 with acute or convalescent COVID-19. Sequenced material: peripheral blood. In this chain, TRBV24-1 is recombined with TRBJ2-2, with the D gene call left open. The bases are TGTGCCACCAGTGATACCGCGCGAACCGGGGAGCTGTTTTTT. Translation gives CATSDTARTGELFF.